The TCR beta chain described here comes from a study of blood T cell repertoires in COVID-19. Study-level information: Samples taken during acute and convalescent COVID-19 were collected in the United States, Italy and Spain. The analysed material was cDNA or gDNA that came from T cells, B-cell-depleted T cells, or PBMCs.

In the authors' methods: Reference gene primer amplification gave estimated nucleated cell counts. Assay used: immunoSEQ multiplex PCR; TCRdb lists only in-frame clones, some missing. V and J calls and clone size follow that table, whereas D and trimming were derived from the DNA. Among 12,000 to 15,000 clones, approximately 88% were seen once, and the ten largest hold about 9%. The sample was peripheral blood. This TCR was recovered from a human donor in a cohort sampled during active COVID-19.

CDR3 DNA: TGCGCCAGCAGTGAGACGACAATAGCGGGAGGGCCGAGTACGCAGTATTTT. Its protein product is CASSETTIAGGPSTQYF. The rearrangement links TRBV10-1 to TRBJ2-3; 11 nucleotides match TRBD2. Germline values: CDR1 WNHNN, CDR2 SYGVQD (reference sequence). This CDR3 has 17 amino acids. V trimming: 2 bases; J trimming: 8 bases; junction bases outside the gene matches: 12.